These 18 T cell receptor beta chains originate from one sample sequenced in a study of regulatory T cells in long-lasting Graves disease. Libraries of TCR beta came from iRepertoire HTBI primers plus Arm-PCR of CDR3 regions. Each CDR3 protein gets one entry after TCRdb re-called the multiplex PCR reads with MiXCR. The top ten hold 9.5% to 12% of the sample, which has roughly 420,000 distinct CDR3 sequences, around 17% seen once. Described time point: newly diagnosed GD, antithyroid drugs for less than 3 months. PBMC-extracted RNA yielded the TCR library. The same specimen was also included in a second study, on T cells in Graves' hyperthyroidism and ophthalmopathy.

The source material was peripheral blood mononuclear cells (PBMCs), sampled at new diagnosis, from a patient treated with antithyroid drugs. These TCRs come from a woman aged 25 to 45 with Graves disease.

The table lists this clonotype with many counts. The CDR3 reads CASSSGLTDNEQFF. In DNA, the CDR3 is TGTGCCAGCAGCTCGGGACTAACCGACAATGAGCAGTTCTTC. The gene calls are TRBV7-3 and TRBJ2-1, with TRBD2 matching over 7 bases. The CDR3 loop spans 14 amino acids. V gave up 4 bases and J gave up 5 bases; unmatched junction bases: 5. Germline V lookup: CDR1 SGHTA, CDR2 FQGTGA.

V is TRBV20-1 and J is TRBJ1-1; D is possibly TRBD1 (6 bases). Trimming stripped 1 base from V and 4 bases from J, with 10 bases between. This CDR3 has 13 residues. Germline values: CDR1 DFQATT, CDR2 SNEGSKA (reference sequence). CDR3 residues: CSARGAGVTEAFF. The CDR3 DNA reads TGCAGTGCTAGAGGTGCAGGGGTCACTGAAGCTTTCTTT.

The chain joins TRBV10-3 to TRBJ2-5; no definite D call. Germline values: CDR1 ENHRY, CDR2 SYGVKD. The CDR3 consists of 15 residues. The V and J ends lost 2 bases and 5 bases respectively, with 15 bases between them. CDR3 amino acids: CAISEGIGGQETQYF. For the CDR3, the DNA is TGTGCCATCAGTGAGGGTATAGGCGGCCAGGAGACCCAGTACTTC.

The DNA of the CDR3 is TGCGCCAGCAGCGGGGCCGGGGCCGGGGAGCTGTTTTTT. Translated, it gives CASSGAGAGELFF. The chain uses TRBV5-1 and TRBJ2-2; the D call may be TRBD1 or TRBD2 (5 bases each). Germline assignment: CDR1 SGHRS and CDR2 YFSETQ. This CDR3 comprises 13 residues. The V end lost 4 bases, the J end lost 6 bases, and 10 bases lay between the germline ends.

This clonotype was detected only a few times. The V gene is TRBV9, the J gene TRBJ2-3; 9 bases agree with TRBD2. This CDR3 spans 15 amino acids. From germline, CDR1 is SGDLS and CDR2 YYNGEE. The V segment lost 8 bases and the J segment 1 base; nucleotides outside the gene matches: 8. This CDR3 is CASGREGRGTDTQYF. CDR3 DNA sequence: TGTGCCAGTGGGCGGGAGGGTCGAGGCACAGATACGCAGTATTTT.

The rearrangement links TRBV13 to TRBJ2-6; no reliable D call. Germline assignment: CDR1 PRHDT and CDR2 FYEKMQ (reference sequence). The CDR3 spans 15 residues. V was pared by 5 bases and J by 0 bases, with 8 bases between. CDR3 in amino acids: CASSRALSGANVLTF. CDR3 in DNA: TGTGCCAGCAGCCGGGCCCTCTCTGGGGCCAACGTCCTGACTTTC.

This clonotype was observed a handful of times. The rearrangement joins TRBV5-1 to TRBJ1-5; 10 nucleotides match TRBD1. Per germline, CDR1 SGHRS and CDR2 YFSETQ. The CDR3 has 15 amino acids. V was pared by 5 bases and J by 6 bases, with 8 bases of the junction left unmatched. The CDR3 is CASSSGTGDTQPQHF. In nucleotides, the CDR3 is TGCGCCAGCAGTTCCGGGACAGGGGATACTCAGCCCCAGCATTTT.

This clonotype was detected ten times or more. The J gene is TRBJ2-1, the V gene TRBV7-2; 8 bases fit TRBD2. The CDR3 has 14 amino acids. The germline gives CDR1 SGHTA, CDR2 FQGNSA. The ends lost 2 bases at V and 8 bases at J; junction bases unmatched: 5. The DNA for the CDR3 is TGTGCCAGCAGCTTAAAGCGGGAGTCCTATGAGCAGTTCTTC. Amino acid sequence: CASSLKRESYEQFF.

This clonotype was picked up many times. The V and J genes are TRBV30 and TRBJ2-3; possibly TRBD2 for D (6 bases). In germline, CDR1 is GTSNPN, CDR2 SVGIG (reference sequence). Trimming cost V 2 bases and J 2 bases, with 17 bases left between them. CDR3 size: 16 residues. The CDR3, as DNA: TGTGCCTGGAGTCCCCCGGCGGGGCTATACACAGATACGCAGTATTTT. It translates to CAWSPPAGLYTDTQYF.

This clonotype was recorded once. Germline and junction disagree at one end, which may indicate a read error. The rearrangement links TRBV28 to TRBJ1-2; D remains unclear. CDR1 MDHEN and CDR2 SYDVKM come from the germline V gene. The CDR3 covers 13 residues. CDR3 coding DNA: TGTGCCAGCAGTTTTGGACGGACCTATGGCTGCACCTTC. Translated, it gives CASSFGRTYGCTF.

This clonotype was recorded many times. CDR3 sequence reads: CASRSGTGEVGVEKLFF. CDR3 nucleotide sequence: TGTGCCAGCCGCTCCGGGACAGGGGAAGTGGGAGTGGAAAAACTGTTTTTT. This chain joins TRBV7-2 and TRBJ1-4, with 10 bases identical to TRBD1. V lost 8 bases, J lost 8 bases, and 17 bases stayed unmatched. The germline V gene has CDR1 SGHTA and CDR2 FQGNSA. This CDR3 spans 17 amino acids.

This clonotype has at least ten counts. The rearrangement links TRBV11-2 to TRBJ2-5; 10 nucleotides line up with TRBD2. With V trimmed by 5 bases and J by 4 bases, 10 bases remained unmatched. This CDR3 region has 16 residues. CDR1 and CDR2 from the germline V gene are SGHAT and FQNNGV. Here the CDR3 reads CASSETGLAGVETQYF. In DNA form, the CDR3 reads TGTGCCAGCAGCGAAACAGGGCTAGCGGGAGTAGAGACCCAGTACTTC.

This clonotype was observed many times. The chain couples TRBV10-3 to TRBJ1-2, with D perhaps TRBD1 (5 bases). CDR1 ENHRY and CDR2 SYGVKD come from the germline V gene. V dropped 2 bases and J dropped 8 bases, with 9 bases sitting between them. The CDR3 extends over 12 amino acids. The CDR3 bases are TGTGCCATCAGTGAGGTTAGGGGCGGCTACACCTTC. Translation: CAISEVRGGYTF.

There are many counts of this clonotype. The chain carries TRBV3-1 and TRBJ1-5; 7 bases map to TRBD1. The J segment lost 0 bases and the V segment lost 5 bases, leaving 4 bases of the junction unmatched. Germline V gene lookup returns CDR1 LGHDT and CDR2 YNNKEL (reference sequence). CDR3 length equals 15 residues. The CDR3 coding sequence is TGTGCCAGCAGCGGCGGGACAGCTAGCAATCAGCCCCAGCATTTT. This encodes CASSGGTASNQPQHF.

This clonotype was observed at least ten times. The CDR3 DNA sequence: TGCAGTGTCCAGGAGCGGGAGACGGGCGAGCAGTACTTC. Translated: CSVQERETGEQYF. The chain has TRBV20-1 and TRBJ2-7; 8 nucleotides match TRBD2. Trimming took 7 bases from V and 6 from J; bases not matched to a gene: 11. This CDR3 has 13 amino acids. Germline V CDR1 and CDR2: DFQATT, SNEGSKA (reference sequence).

A remark on this clonotype: A much larger clonotype is one base distant, so this may be a read error. J is TRBJ2-4 and V is TRBV2, with 10 bases that match TRBD1. Looked up from germline, CDR1 is SNHLY and CDR2 is FYNNEI. This CDR3 spans 14 amino acids. CDR3 nucleotide sequence: TGTGCCGGCAGGACGACAGGGGGCGAAAACATTCAGTACTTC. It yields the protein CAGRTTGGENIQYF.

This clonotype turned up a few times. The chain uses TRBV5-1 and TRBJ2-2, with TRBD2 matching 14 bases. V shed 4 bases and J 0 bases; nucleotides not matched to a gene: 8. Germline V gene data show CDR1 as SGHRS and CDR2 as YFSETQ. CDR3 length equals 19 residues. This CDR3 is CASSVPPGLAGANTGELFF. In DNA form, the CDR3 reads TGCGCCAGCAGCGTACCGCCGGGACTAGCGGGAGCGAACACCGGGGAGCTGTTTTTT.

This clonotype was observed a few times. The J gene is TRBJ1-1, the V gene TRBV14; D possibly corresponds to TRBD1 (5 bases). Germline CDR1 is SGHDN and CDR2 is FVKESK. This CDR3 has 13 residues. Trimming stripped 5 bases from V and 1 base from J, with 8 bases between. CDR3: CASSDRPNTEAFF. CDR3 sequence (DNA): TGTGCCAGCAGCGACAGACCGAACACTGAAGCTTTCTTT. Combining the CDR3 with reference TRBV14 and TRBJ1-1 gives the whole variable domain EAGVTQFPSHSVIEKGQTVTLRCDPISGHDNLYWYRRVMGKEIKFLLHFVKESKQDESGMPNNRFLAERTGGTYSTLKVQPAELEDSGVYFCASSDRPNTEAFFGQGTRLTVV.